The clone carrying this T cell receptor beta chain was counted many times. Its antigen is unknown. This sample stems from a study of CD8 T cells in ankylosing spondylitis. Study-wide points: The authors reported significant enrichment of disease-linked clones in matched ankylosing spondylitis synovial fluid. Seemingly characteristic of ankylosing spondylitis blood was a TCR beta motif consisting of about 8 highly homologous variants. Those disease-linked clones were CD8+; they were also relatively rare in peripheral blood.

Each TCR beta library was made by quantitative 5'-RACE that incorporated molecular barcodes. TCRdb redid the calling of the 5' RACE reads with MiXCR, one entry per CDR3 protein. Of more than 600,000 distinct CDR3 sequences listed, around 17% are singletons. This CDR3 contains 13 residues. The V end was cut by 3 bases, the J end by 2 bases, with 7 bases between. V is TRBV12-3 or TRBV12-4 and J is TRBJ1-2; no clear D. Sequencing was done on a sample of blood, either unsorted or a sorted T cell fraction (not recorded which). The source of this sequence is a male donor with ankylosing spondylitis. CDR3 protein: CASSFGKNYGYTF. Written as DNA, the CDR3 is TGTGCCAGCAGTTTTGGCAAGAACTATGGCTACACCTTC.